This entry describes one TCR beta chain. Its antigen is not known. This CDR3 contains 15 residues. J lost 2 bases, V lost 2 bases, and 2 bases had no gene match. Germline loops: CDR1 SGHRS, CDR2 YFSETQ. This specimen comes from a study of CD8+ T cells in alopecia areata. RNA was extracted and reverse transcribed into cDNA as the sequencing template. Only in-frame clones appear in the TCRdb table, and some are missing; sequencing was by immunoSEQ multiplex PCR. The data contain 150,000 to 200,000 clones, 50% to 65% of them singletons. Study-wide results and caveats: The study found TCR sharing across patients less clear than in mice, possibly for HLA reasons.

The chain combines TRBV5-1 with TRBJ2-7, with TRBD2 identical over 12 bases. Material for sequencing was CD4+ T cells sorted from blood. This TCR came from a human donor in good health. For the CDR3, the DNA is TGCGCCAGCAGCTTACTAGCGGGAGGAGCCTACGAGCAGTACTTC. This codes for CASSLLAGGAYEQYF.